One and the same sample provided the 21 T cell receptor beta chains below, sequenced in a study of blood T cell repertoires in COVID-19. TCRdb's copy holds only in-frame clones and misses some; the assay was immunoSEQ multiplex PCR. Of 250,000 to 350,000 clones listed, about nine tenths were seen once; the top ten hold approximately 2.4%. The source material was peripheral blood. All receptors derive from a man between 18 and 29 years old with active or convalescent COVID-19.

The chain couples TRBV4-3 to TRBJ2-7; possibly TRBD1 for D (6 bases). Per the germline V gene, CDR1 is LGHNA and CDR2 is YSLEER. The CDR3 contains 14 residues. V was clipped by 2 bases and J by 13 bases, with 21 bases between them. The CDR3 loop reads CASSQTRDTLRSYF. The CDR3 nucleotides are TGCGCCAGCAGCCAAACCCGGGACACCCTACGGTCTTACTTC.

The chain employs TRBV7-2 and TRBJ1-6; 11 positions agree with TRBD1. There are 15 residues in the CDR3. The trim removed 5 bases at V and 7 bases at J, leaving 4 bases unmatched. CDR1 and CDR2 (germline): SGHTA, FQGNSA. The DNA for the CDR3 is TGTGCCAGCAGCCCCCGGGACAGGGGGAATTCACCCCTCCACTTT. The encoded protein is CASSPRDRGNSPLHF.

V and J are TRBV2 and TRBJ2-2; 8 nucleotides align to TRBD1. The CDR3 extends over 14 amino acids. Germline V gives CDR1 SNHLY, CDR2 FYNNEI. V was pared by 4 bases and J by 5 bases, with 3 bases of the junction left unmatched. Here the CDR3 reads CASSGDRGTGELFF. In DNA, the CDR3 is TGTGCCAGCAGTGGCGACAGGGGTACCGGGGAGCTGTTTTTT.

The chain carries TRBV29-1 and TRBJ2-7, with D unresolved. The CDR3 has 12 residues. Germline V gene lookup returns CDR1 SQVTM and CDR2 ANQGSEA. Trimming took off 4 bases at V and 3 bases at J, with 10 bases between the two ends. This CDR3 is CSVAISLYEQYF. In DNA form, the CDR3 reads TGCAGCGTTGCGATTAGCCTCTACGAGCAGTACTTC.

The chain has TRBV6-1 and TRBJ2-5; D not certain. The CDR3 is 12 amino acids. CDR1 is MNHNS, CDR2 SASEGT, per germline. Trimming shortened V by 3 bases and J by 2 bases, and 4 bases separated the two germline ends. CDR3 residues: CASSEQQETQYF. Written as DNA, the CDR3 is TGTGCCAGCAGTGAGCAGCAAGAGACCCAGTACTTC.

The rearrangement uses TRBV2 and TRBJ2-5, with D perhaps matching TRBD2 (5 bases). Germline-derived CDR1 and CDR2 are SNHLY and FYNNEI. Deletions cut 6 bases from V and 5 bases from J, with 7 bases between. The CDR3 contains 11 residues. CDR3 loop: CASREVETQYF. The CDR3 nucleotides read TGTGCCAGCAGGGAGGTGGAGACCCAGTACTTC.

DNA of the CDR3: TGTGCCATCAGTGACTCTCGGTCTGAGCAGTACTTC. It yields the protein CAISDSRSEQYF. The chain carries TRBV10-3 and TRBJ2-7; the D is unclear. This CDR3 region has 12 residues. Germline CDR1 and CDR2: ENHRY and SYGVKD. Trimming left V 3 bases short and J 7 bases short, with 10 bases between.

V and J are TRBV2 and TRBJ1-4; D remains unclear. Germline values: CDR1 SNHLY, CDR2 FYNNEI. Trimming stripped 2 bases from V and 6 bases from J, with 10 bases between. The CDR3 covers 14 residues. The CDR3 reads CASSEFRSHEKLFF. In nucleotides, the CDR3 is TGTGCCAGCAGTGAATTTCGGTCCCATGAAAAACTGTTTTTT.

In its sample, this clone was seen a few times. This chain joins TRBV6-5 and TRBJ2-1, with 7 bases fitting TRBD2. V lost 5 bases, J lost 5 bases, and 3 bases stayed unmatched. Germline V gives CDR1 MNHEY, CDR2 SVGAGI. This CDR3 has 13 residues. CDR3 in DNA: TGTGCCAGCAGTCCCGGGACTAACAATGAGCAGTTCTTC. Amino acid sequence: CASSPGTNNEQFF.

The CDR3 is CASSLRETAFF. DNA of the CDR3: TGTGCCAGCAGCTTACGCGAGACTGCTTTCTTT. This chain connects TRBV7-9 to TRBJ1-1, with D hard to call. Germline V gene sequence: CDR1 SEHNR, CDR2 FQNEAQ (reference sequence). The CDR3 has 11 amino acids. V was clipped by 2 bases and J by 11 bases, with 9 bases between them.

The chain employs TRBV6-5 and TRBJ2-1, with TRBD1 matching over 10 bases. Germline trimming cut 6 bases from V and 3 bases from J; bases unmatched to any gene: 5. The CDR3 consists of 15 residues. Germline assignment: CDR1 MNHEY and CDR2 SVGAGI. The DNA of the CDR3 is TGTGCCAGCAGATCCCGGGACAGGGGCTACAATGAGCAGTTCTTC. It specifies CASRSRDRGYNEQFF.

Remarks on this clone: This sample includes further DNA sequences coding for the same CDR3. This chain's CDR3 is CASSQTGRGTEAFF. The CDR3 DNA is TGCGCCAGCAGCCAGACAGGGCGGGGCACTGAAGCTTTCTTT. The rearrangement uses TRBV4-3 and TRBJ1-1; TRBD1 matches 7 bases. The CDR3 length is 14 residues. After removal of 3 bases from V and 4 bases from J, the junction contained 5 bases not matched to a gene. Looked up from germline, CDR1 is LGHNA and CDR2 is YSLEER.

The chain employs TRBV7-3 and TRBJ2-1, with 10 bases fitting TRBD2. Germline V lookup: CDR1 SGHTA, CDR2 FQGTGA. This CDR3 has 15 amino acids. Trimming cost V 5 bases and J 9 bases; bases outside gene matches: 10. For the CDR3, the DNA is TGTGCCAGCAGCCCCGGGCTAGCGGGAGTATCTGAGCAGTTCTTC. Protein sequence: CASSPGLAGVSEQFF.

The rearrangement joins TRBV4-3 to TRBJ1-2, with TRBD1 matching over 7 bases. Losses at the gene ends were 0 bases for V and 7 bases for J; bases not matched to a gene: 8. The CDR3 is made up of 15 amino acids. Germline V gives CDR1 LGHNA, CDR2 YSLEER. The DNA of the CDR3 is TGCGCCAGCAGCCAAGATAGTGAGGGGGCGAGTGGCTACACCTTC. Translated, it gives CASSQDSEGASGYTF.

The CDR3 DNA reads as TGTGCCAGCAGCCAAGTTCTAGACGGTTACGAGCAGTACTTC. It translates to CASSQVLDGYEQYF. The chain uses TRBV3-1 (or the pseudogene TRBV3-2) and TRBJ2-7; no clear D gene. The germline V gene encodes CDR1 LGHDT and CDR2 YNNKEL (reference sequence). V lost 1 base and J lost 4, with 11 bases in between. This CDR3 contains 14 residues.

The chain employs TRBV24-1 and TRBJ2-1; D uncertain. Germline loops: CDR1 KGHDR, CDR2 SFDVKD. V shed 2 bases and J shed 0 bases, with 10 bases lying between them. The CDR3 runs 16 residues. Written as DNA, the CDR3 is TGTGCCACCAGTGATTCTCTCCGCGGCTCCTACAATGAGCAGTTCTTC. Residues: CATSDSLRGSYNEQFF.

This chain connects TRBV2 to TRBJ1-5, with 9 bases identical to TRBD1. V lost 5 bases, J lost 4 bases, and 6 bases stayed unmatched. Germline values: CDR1 SNHLY, CDR2 FYNNEI. The CDR3 consists of 15 residues. DNA for the CDR3: TGTGCCAGCAGTTACCTGGGACAGGGAAATCAGCCCCAGCATTTT. This gives the protein CASSYLGQGNQPQHF.

V gene TRBV25-1 combines with J gene TRBJ1-2; 7 bases fit TRBD1. The V gene's germline CDR1 is MGHDK and CDR2 SYGVNS. The CDR3 sequence is 15 residues long. Trimming removed 4 bases from V and 0 bases from J; junction bases left unmatched: 5. CDR3 sequence (DNA): TGTGCCAGCAGTGCGGTGGGACAGACTAACTATGGCTACACCTTC. It codes for CASSAVGQTNYGYTF.

This chain links TRBV29-1 with TRBJ2-1, with 11 bases matching TRBD2. Losses at the gene ends were 7 bases for V and 3 bases for J; bases not matched to a gene: 8. The CDR3 has 15 amino acids. Germline V gene sequence: CDR1 SQVTM, CDR2 ANQGSEA. The CDR3, as DNA: TGCAGCGCAAACCCGGGACTAGCGGACTACAATGAGCAGTTCTTC. Translated: CSANPGLADYNEQFF.

This clone showed up just a few times. The chain couples TRBV7-2 to TRBJ1-2; TRBD1 aligns across 7 bases. The germline V gene encodes CDR1 SGHTA and CDR2 FQGNSA. Trimming took 5 bases from V and 3 from J; bases not matched to a gene: 6. This CDR3 has 14 amino acids. The CDR3 protein is CASSLGGQDYGYTF. The CDR3 nucleotides are TGTGCCAGCAGCCTAGGAGGACAGGACTATGGCTACACCTTC.

V is TRBV27 and J is TRBJ1-1, with a tentative D call TRBD1 (5 bases). Looked up from germline, CDR1 is MNHEY and CDR2 is SMNVEV (reference sequence). Trimming removed 5 bases at V and 2 bases at J, with 18 bases between. This CDR3 is 16 amino acids long. This CDR3 is CASSPYRAGLNTEAFF. The CDR3 DNA sequence: TGTGCCAGCAGTCCCTACCGGGCAGGGTTAAACACTGAAGCTTTCTTT.